This T cell receptor (beta chain) emerged from a study of T cell responses to AZD1222 COVID-19 vaccine. The assay was immunoSEQ multiplex PCR, and TCRdb's table has in-frame clones only and misses some. The table records some 74,000 clones, 80% of them present only once. As regards this clone: Antigen unknown.

Study-level results: Targets within unmutated variant regions were reportedly found for nearly half of spike-specific TCRs. In a largely white British group with more females than males, clonal diversity was possibly underestimated.

The CDR3 length is 14 residues. The germline V and J ends were trimmed by 2 bases and 3 bases, with 13 bases remaining between them. CDR1 GTSNPN and CDR2 SVGIG come from the germline V gene (reference sequence). Here the sequenced sample was peripheral blood, taken on day 0 of AZD1222 vaccination. This clonotype was sampled from an adult in good health. The chain employs TRBV30 and TRBJ2-5, with D perhaps matching TRBD1 or TRBD2 (5 bases each). The CDR3 nucleotides read TGTGCCTGGAGTAGGCCGGGACGGAAAGAGACCCAGTACTTC. Translated: CAWSRPGRKETQYF.